This T cell receptor beta chain was sequenced in a study of cytomegalovirus exposure and HLA in healthy donors. Study background: An analysis done earlier identified 95 million to 140 million unique TCR beta sequences from approximately 170 million T cells. General study results and limits: The study carried out a later analysis of TCR beta sequences. It associated 15,000 to 20,000 of them with specific HLA alleles at a false discovery rate of 0.05. TCR beta sequences reportedly predicted most subjects' HLA-A and HLA-B alleles accurately. A later analysis by the authors found several of the most significant clusters apparently linked to common viral pathogens.

A remark on this clone: Antigen specificity is unknown.

The PCR ran on 60 Vbeta and 13 Jbeta primers. TCRdb keeps only in-frame clones here, not all; method: immunoSEQ multiplex PCR. This repertoire shows roughly 150,000 clones, approximately 77% found once; its top ten account for approximately 2.3%. This CDR3 is built from 14 residues. CDR1 and CDR2 from the germline V gene are SGHKS and YYEKEE (reference sequence). V lost 7 bases and J 0 bases, leaving 13 bases between the germline ends. The rearrangement uses TRBV5-5 and TRBJ2-5, with D possibly matching TRBD1 (6 bases). The material sequenced was PBMCs. This TCR was sampled from a female donor in good health and CMV-seronegative. CDR3 sequence: CASGGGPYQETQYF. CDR3 sequence (DNA): TGTGCCAGCGGGGGCGGACCGTACCAAGAGACCCAGTACTTC.